This is a list of T cell receptor beta chains from one sample in a study of cytomegalovirus exposure and HLA in healthy donors. Profiling relied on immunoSEQ multiplex PCR, and the TCRdb table lists in-frame clones only, not all of them. The repertoire holds under 200,000 clones, roughly 13% seen once, with 7.8% in the top ten. Input material: PBMCs. These receptors all stem from a man aged 50 to 59 in good health and CMV-seropositive. Each CDR3 is given with its conserved first and last residue. D genes are given only for firm matches. Only part of the rows carry a size: once, few, many, or a class if the clone is expanded.

D: TRBD1; J: TRBJ1-1; size: NA; V: TRBV5-6; DNA: TGTGCCAGCAGCTTGGTTTCGAGGGGGCGCGTGGGCACTGAAGCTTTCTTT; CDR3: CASSLVSRGRVGTEAFF
D: TRBD2; J: TRBJ2-5; size: NA; V: TRBV7-6; DNA: TGTGCCAGCAGCCCCGGGGGGGGGCTAGAGACCCAGTACTTC; CDR3: CASSPGGGLETQYF
D: NA; J: TRBJ1-1; size: NA; V: TRBV29-1; DNA: TGCAGCTCCAAGCGGCACAGGGACACTGAAGCTTTCTTT; CDR3: CSSKRHRDTEAFF
D: TRBD1; J: TRBJ1-5; size: few; V: TRBV6-4; DNA: TGTGCCAGCACCGAGGACAGGTCTGAATTTCGGGGCAATCAGCCCCAGCATTTT; CDR3: CASTEDRSEFRGNQPQHF
D: NA; J: TRBJ2-3; size: few; V: TRBV5-1; DNA: TGCGCCAGCAGCTGGGGCGCGGCAGATACGCAGTATTTT; CDR3: CASSWGAADTQYF
D: TRBD1; J: TRBJ1-2; size: NA; V: TRBV6-5; DNA: TGTGCCAGCAGTTATTCCTCCGGGACAGGGAATGGCTACACCTTC; CDR3: CASSYSSGTGNGYTF
D: TRBD1; J: TRBJ2-7; size: NA; V: TRBV7-8; DNA: TGTGCCAGCAGCCTGGGACAGAGAACCTACGAGCAGTACTTC; CDR3: CASSLGQRTYEQYF
D: TRBD1; J: TRBJ1-2; size: few; V: TRBV28; DNA: TGTGCCAGCAGCTCTGGACAGGGGGCGCAAGGCTACACCTTC; CDR3: CASSSGQGAQGYTF
D: NA; J: TRBJ2-4; size: few; V: TRBV6-5; DNA: TGTGCCAGCAGTTACTCGGAGGTAGCCAAAAACATTCAGTACTTC; CDR3: CASSYSEVAKNIQYF
D: NA; J: TRBJ2-7; size: NA; V: TRBV5-1; DNA: TGCGCCAGCAGCTTGAACGCGGACACCAACGAGCAGTACTTC; CDR3: CASSLNADTNEQYF
D: TRBD1; J: TRBJ1-5; size: few; V: TRBV2; DNA: TGTGCCAGCAGTTCGACAGGGGGCCGGGGTCAGCCCCAGCATTTT; CDR3: CASSSTGGRGQPQHF
D: NA; J: TRBJ1-2; size: few; V: TRBV6-6; DNA: TGTGCCAGCAGGGGTGACACAGGGAACTATGGCTACACCTTC; CDR3: CASRGDTGNYGYTF
D: NA; J: TRBJ1-2; size: few; V: TRBV5-1; DNA: TGCGCCAGCAGCTTAAGGACAGCTTCTCAAGAGGATGGCTACACCTTC; CDR3: CASSLRTASQEDGYTF
D: NA; J: TRBJ1-1; size: NA; V: TRBV5-1; DNA: TGCGCCAGCAGGGACAGTTACAACACTGAAGCTTTCTTT; CDR3: CASRDSYNTEAFF
D: NA; J: TRBJ1-1; size: NA; V: TRBV6-1; DNA: TGTGCCAGCAGTGGAAGACGGGACACCGAAGCTTTCTTT; CDR3: CASSGRRDTEAFF
D: TRBD1; J: TRBJ1-6; size: few; V: TRBV28; DNA: TGTGCCAGCAGCTCCCACGAACGGACAGGGGGCAGTTCACCCCTCCACTTT; CDR3: CASSSHERTGGSSPLHF
D: TRBD1; J: TRBJ1-2; size: NA; V: TRBV6-5; DNA: TGTGCCAGCAGGGGCAGCCGGGACAGGGCAACCTACACCTTC; CDR3: CASRGSRDRATYTF
D: NA; J: TRBJ2-1; size: few; V: TRBV19; DNA: TGTGCCAGTAGTTCTGGCCGCTACAATGAGCAGTTCTTC; CDR3: CASSSGRYNEQFF
D: TRBD2; J: TRBJ2-3; size: once; V: TRBV4-1; DNA: TGCGCCAGCAGCCAACGAGGACTAGCGGGGAGCACAGATACGCAGTATTTT; CDR3: CASSQRGLAGSTDTQYF
D: NA; J: TRBJ2-5; size: NA; V: TRBV6-1; DNA: TGTGCCAGCAGTACAGTGGGGCAACAAGAGACCCAGTACTTC; CDR3: CASSTVGQQETQYF
D: TRBD1; J: TRBJ2-5; size: few; V: TRBV7-2; DNA: TGTGCCACCGAGCGGCAGGGGGCGGCGAAAGAGACCCAGTACTTC; CDR3: CATERQGAAKETQYF
D: NA; J: TRBJ1-2; size: NA; V: TRBV30; DNA: TGTGCCTGGAGTGTACGGGGCAGGGGTTCTGGCTACACCTTC; CDR3: CAWSVRGRGSGYTF
D: TRBD1; J: TRBJ1-2; size: few; V: TRBV5-1; DNA: TGCGCCAGCAGCCCGGGACAGGATCGCTATGGCTACACCTTC; CDR3: CASSPGQDRYGYTF
D: NA; J: TRBJ1-1; size: few; V: TRBV11-2; DNA: TGTGCCAGCAGCTTAGTTGGGCCAGGCATGTCATTGAACACTGAAGCTTTCTTT; CDR3: CASSLVGPGMSLNTEAFF
D: TRBD1; J: TRBJ2-5; size: few; V: TRBV7-2; DNA: TGTGCCAGCAGTCAGGGGACAGGGCTAGAGACCCAGTACTTC; CDR3: CASSQGTGLETQYF
D: NA; J: TRBJ1-4; size: few; V: TRBV9; DNA: TGTGCCAGCAGCTTCAGACATTCGGGGAATGAAAAACTGTTTTTT; CDR3: CASSFRHSGNEKLFF
D: TRBD2; J: TRBJ2-1; size: NA; V: TRBV6-4; DNA: TGTGCCAGCAGTGACCAAGCGGGGCTATCTGATGAGCAGTTCTTC; CDR3: CASSDQAGLSDEQFF
D: NA; J: TRBJ1-2; size: NA; V: TRBV19; DNA: TGTGCCAGTAGTCCCGTCCAGGGGAGCGGCTACACCTTC; CDR3: CASSPVQGSGYTF
D: NA; J: TRBJ1-6; size: few; V: TRBV11-3; DNA: TGTGCCAGCAGCTCCAGGGGTCGTACACCCCTCCACTTT; CDR3: CASSSRGRTPLHF
D: NA; J: TRBJ1-1; size: few; V: TRBV5-1; DNA: TGCGCCAGCAGCTCCCAATCCGGGAGGGGCACTGAAGCTTTCTTT; CDR3: CASSSQSGRGTEAFF
D: NA; J: TRBJ2-2; size: few; V: TRBV10-1; DNA: TGCGCAGCGGCAGGGGACACCGGGGAGCTGTTTTTT; CDR3: CAAAGDTGELFF
D: TRBD2; J: TRBJ2-5; size: NA; V: TRBV7-2; DNA: TGTGCCAGCAGCTTAGCGGCAGCGGGGGGCCAGACCCAGTACTTC; CDR3: CASSLAAAGGQTQYF
D: TRBD2; J: TRBJ2-2; size: few; V: TRBV10-3; DNA: TGTGCCATCAGTGACTGGCTAGCGGGGGGGCCCGGGGAGCTGTTTTTT; CDR3: CAISDWLAGGPGELFF
D: NA; J: TRBJ2-2; size: NA; V: TRBV5-6; DNA: TGTGCCAGCAGCCCCTTGGACAGCTTCAACACCGGGGAGCTGTTTTTT; CDR3: CASSPLDSFNTGELFF
D: NA; J: TRBJ1-2; size: few; V: TRBV7-3; DNA: TGTGCCAGCAGCCCAACGCCGGGGACAGGCTACACCTTC; CDR3: CASSPTPGTGYTF
D: TRBD1; J: TRBJ2-7; size: NA; V: TRBV5-6; DNA: TGTGCCAGCAGCGGCCTAGGGACAGGGGGCCACGAGCAGTACTTC; CDR3: CASSGLGTGGHEQYF
D: NA; J: TRBJ1-5; size: few; V: TRBV15; DNA: TGTGCCACCAGCACCGGGAGTCAGCCCCAGCATTTT; CDR3: CATSTGSQPQHF
D: NA; J: TRBJ2-7; size: NA; V: TRBV11-1; DNA: TGTGCCAGCAGCTTAGGACAGACTTCCTACGAGCAGTACTTC; CDR3: CASSLGQTSYEQYF
D: TRBD2; J: TRBJ2-3; size: NA; V: TRBV7-2; DNA: TGTGCCAGCTCCCGCGGGGGGGCTGGGACAGATACGCAGTATTTT; CDR3: CASSRGGAGTDTQYF
D: NA; J: TRBJ1-5; size: NA; V: TRBV5-5; DNA: TGTGCCAGCAGCTTAGTCGGGGATAATAGCAATCAGCCCCAGCATTTT; CDR3: CASSLVGDNSNQPQHF
D: NA; J: TRBJ2-3; size: NA; V: TRBV27; DNA: TGTGCCAGCAGAATCATCGACGGGGACACAGATACGCAGTATTTT; CDR3: CASRIIDGDTDTQYF
D: NA; J: TRBJ1-1; size: few; V: TRBV11-3; DNA: TGTGCCAGCACCCCAGGATCCGGGAACACTGAAGCTTTCTTT; CDR3: CASTPGSGNTEAFF
D: TRBD2; J: TRBJ2-3; size: NA; V: TRBV11-3; DNA: TGTGCCAGCAGCTTAAGGTCCCGGCTAGCGGGGCGCACAGATACGCAGTATTTT; CDR3: CASSLRSRLAGRTDTQYF
D: NA; J: TRBJ1-5; size: few; V: TRBV2; DNA: TGTGCCAGCAGTGGCCTAAGACAGCCCCAGCATTTT; CDR3: CASSGLRQPQHF
D: NA; J: TRBJ2-1; size: NA; V: TRBV25-1; DNA: TGTGCCAGCAGTGCCTCCTCTGGGCGGGCATACAATGAGCAGTTCTTC; CDR3: CASSASSGRAYNEQFF
D: NA; J: TRBJ2-2; size: NA; V: TRBV2; DNA: TGTGCCAGCAGGAGCGGGCCATCCACCGGGGAGCTGTTTTTT; CDR3: CASRSGPSTGELFF
D: TRBD2; J: TRBJ2-5; size: few; V: TRBV7-2; DNA: TGTGCCAGCAGCTTAAAAGCGGGGGAGACCCAGTACTTC; CDR3: CASSLKAGETQYF